Listed below are T cell receptor beta chains from one sample, sequenced in a study of T cell responses to AZD1222 COVID-19 vaccine. Data came from immunoSEQ multiplex PCR; TCRdb stores just in-frame clones and leaves some out. The sample shows about 74,000 clones, 80% to 95% of them seen only once. The input for sequencing was peripheral blood, taken 28 days after the second AZD1222 dose. These receptors originate from an adult who received the AZD1222 COVID-19 vaccine. Both conserved end residues are part of each CDR3. The D gene is left open where the match is weak. Clone size is not always given. Where it is, it says once, few, many or a class for expanded clones.

D gene	V gene	clone size	J gene	CDR3 protein	CDR3 DNA
-	TRBV7-9	-	TRBJ1-3	CASSLIRGDSGNTIYF	TGTGCCAGCAGCTTAATTAGGGGGGACTCTGGAAACACCATATATTTT
-	TRBV29-1	once	TRBJ1-2	CSVERAGFGYTF	TGCAGCGTTGAAAGGGCAGGGTTCGGCTACACCTTC
-	TRBV5-1	-	TRBJ1-3	CASKVQGTGNTIYF	TGCGCCAGCAAAGTACAGGGAACTGGAAACACCATATATTTT
-	TRBV7-9	-	TRBJ1-5	CASSLDGASNQPQHF	TGTGCCAGCAGCTTAGACGGGGCGAGCAATCAGCCCCAGCATTTT
-	TRBV28	-	TRBJ2-1	CASTPGRYSNEQFF	TGTGCCAGCACCCCGGGCAGGTATAGCAATGAGCAGTTCTTC
TRBD2	TRBV5-5	-	TRBJ2-5	CASSPQVGTSGSQKTQYF	TGTGCCAGCAGCCCCCAGGTGGGGACTAGCGGGTCCCAAAAGACCCAGTACTTC
-	TRBV30	-	TRBJ1-5	CAWSGADNQPQHF	TGTGCCTGGAGTGGGGCAGACAATCAGCCCCAGCATTTT
-	TRBV5-1	-	TRBJ2-5	CASSFFQVRETQYF	TGCGCCAGCAGCTTTTTTCAGGTTCGAGAGACCCAGTACTTC
-	TRBV5-6	once	TRBJ2-7	CASSLNPSYEQYF	TGTGCCAGCAGCTTGAATCCTTCCTACGAGCAGTACTTC
TRBD1	TRBV19	-	TRBJ2-3	CASKGQGTDTQYF	TGTGCCAGTAAGGGACAGGGCACAGATACGCAGTATTTT
-	TRBV3-1/TRBV3-2	-	TRBJ2-1	CASSPGGAGEQFF	TGTGCCAGCAGCCCCGGGGGCGCGGGTGAGCAGTTCTTC
TRBD1	TRBV28	-	TRBJ1-2	CASSRGTEGLCTF	TGTGCCAGCAGTAGGGGGACAGAGGGGCTTTGTACCTTC
TRBD1	TRBV4-2	once	TRBJ2-1	CASSQGQGNYNEQFF	TGTGCCAGCAGCCAAGGACAGGGGAATTACAATGAGCAGTTCTTC
-	TRBV5-8	-	TRBJ1-1	CASSLLQGSTEAFF	TGTGCCAGCAGCTTGTTACAGGGAAGCACTGAAGCTTTCTTT
TRBD1	TRBV5-1	-	TRBJ2-7	CASSPGQGAYEQYF	TGCGCCAGCAGCCCAGGACAGGGTGCCTACGAGCAGTACTTC
-	TRBV12-3/TRBV12-4	-	TRBJ2-5	CASRRNQETQYF	TGTGCCAGCCGGAGAAACCAAGAGACCCAGTACTTC
TRBD1	TRBV5-1	-	TRBJ1-4	CASSLVGTAREKLFF	TGCGCCAGCAGCTTGGTTGGGACAGCAAGAGAAAAACTGTTTTTT
TRBD2	TRBV5-6	-	TRBJ2-7	CASSPGGSSYEQYF	TGTGCCAGCAGTCCGGGAGGGAGCTCCTACGAGCAGTACTTC
-	TRBV19	-	TRBJ2-6	CASARGRVGANVLTF	TGTGCCTCTGCCCGGGGCAGGGTTGGGGCCAACGTCCTGACTTTC
-	TRBV5-4	-	TRBJ2-7	CASSDHTFSYEQYF	TGTGCCAGCTCTGACCACACCTTCTCCTACGAGCAGTACTTC
-	TRBV27	-	TRBJ1-2	CASSLQGIDGYTF	TGTGCCAGCAGTCTACAGGGAATTGATGGCTACACCTTC
-	TRBV5-4	-	TRBJ2-5	CASSRTNRVGETQYF	TGTGCCAGCAGCAGAACAAACAGGGTCGGGGAGACCCAGTACTTC
TRBD1	TRBV3-1/TRBV3-2	-	TRBJ1-5	CASSQGHQGAWPQHF	TGTGCCAGCAGCCAAGGTCATCAGGGGGCTTGGCCCCAGCATTTT
-	TRBV14	-	TRBJ2-3	CASSHYTDTQYF	TGTGCCAGCAGCCATTACACAGATACGCAGTATTTT
TRBD2	TRBV30	-	TRBJ2-3	CAWTREIADTQYF	TGTGCCTGGACGCGGGAGATCGCGGATACGCAGTATTTT
-	TRBV5-1	once	TRBJ2-6	CASSLVGSSGANVLTF	TGCGCCAGCAGCTTGGTCGGCAGCTCTGGGGCCAACGTCCTGACTTTC
-	TRBV5-4	-	TRBJ1-2	CASSLTLNYGYTF	TGTGCCAGCAGCCTGACGCTAAACTATGGCTACACCTTC
-	TRBV19	-	TRBJ1-6	CASLKRGARGNSPLHF	TGTGCCAGTTTGAAACGAGGGGCACGGGGTAATTCACCCCTCCACTTT